The source of this T cell receptor beta chain is a study of blood T cell repertoires in COVID-19. Study at large: The United States, Italy and Spain provided the acute and convalescent COVID-19 samples. From T cells, B-cell-depleted T cells, or PBMCs came the material, which was cDNA or gDNA.

Germline V lookup: CDR1 LNHDA, CDR2 SQIVND (reference sequence). Trimming at V came to 1 base and at J to 7 bases, leaving 7 bases not matched to a gene. There are 15 residues in the CDR3. Original analysis: Nucleated cell counts were estimated from reference gene primer amplification. TCRdb's copy holds only in-frame clones and misses some; the assay was immunoSEQ multiplex PCR. V, J and clone size are those of that table, while D and trimming were read from the DNA. The table includes 200,000 to 300,000 clones, roughly 87% detected once. The material sequenced was peripheral blood. The rearrangement joins TRBV19 to TRBJ2-1; 7 positions agree with TRBD2. The receptor comes from a human donor in a cohort sampled during active COVID-19. The CDR3 sequence is CASSIARDYRNEQFF. CDR3 sequence (DNA): TGTGCCAGTAGTATAGCGAGGGACTACCGTAATGAGCAGTTCTTC.